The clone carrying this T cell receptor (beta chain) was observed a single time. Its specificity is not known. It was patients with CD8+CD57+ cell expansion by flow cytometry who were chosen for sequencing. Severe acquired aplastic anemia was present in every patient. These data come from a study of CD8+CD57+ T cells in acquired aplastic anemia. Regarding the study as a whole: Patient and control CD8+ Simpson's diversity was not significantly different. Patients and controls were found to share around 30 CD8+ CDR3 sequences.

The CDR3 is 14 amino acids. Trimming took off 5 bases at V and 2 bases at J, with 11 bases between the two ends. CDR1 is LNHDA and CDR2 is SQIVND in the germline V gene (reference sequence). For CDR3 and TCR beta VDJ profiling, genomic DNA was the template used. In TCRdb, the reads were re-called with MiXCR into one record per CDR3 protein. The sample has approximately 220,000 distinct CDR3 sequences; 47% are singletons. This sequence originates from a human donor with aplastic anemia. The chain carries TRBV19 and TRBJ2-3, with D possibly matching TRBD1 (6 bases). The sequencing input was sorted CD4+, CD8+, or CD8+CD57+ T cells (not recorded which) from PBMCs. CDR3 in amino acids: CASSGWGHTDTQYF. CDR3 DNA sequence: TGTGCCAGTAGTGGGTGGGGGCACACAGATACGCAGTATTTT.